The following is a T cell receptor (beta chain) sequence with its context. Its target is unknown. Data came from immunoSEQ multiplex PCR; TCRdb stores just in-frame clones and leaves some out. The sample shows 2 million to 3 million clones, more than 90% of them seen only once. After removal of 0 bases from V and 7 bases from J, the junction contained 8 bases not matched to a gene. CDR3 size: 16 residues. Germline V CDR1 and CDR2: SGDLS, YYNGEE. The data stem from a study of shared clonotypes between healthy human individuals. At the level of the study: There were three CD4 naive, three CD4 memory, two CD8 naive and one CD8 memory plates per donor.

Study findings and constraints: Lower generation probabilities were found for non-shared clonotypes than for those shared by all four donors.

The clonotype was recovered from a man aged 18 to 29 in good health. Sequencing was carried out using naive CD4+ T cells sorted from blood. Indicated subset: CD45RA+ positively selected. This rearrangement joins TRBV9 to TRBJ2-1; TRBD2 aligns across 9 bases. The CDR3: CASSVELAGGLNEQFF. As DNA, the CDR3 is TGTGCCAGCAGCGTAGAACTTGCGGGGGGGCTTAATGAGCAGTTCTTC.